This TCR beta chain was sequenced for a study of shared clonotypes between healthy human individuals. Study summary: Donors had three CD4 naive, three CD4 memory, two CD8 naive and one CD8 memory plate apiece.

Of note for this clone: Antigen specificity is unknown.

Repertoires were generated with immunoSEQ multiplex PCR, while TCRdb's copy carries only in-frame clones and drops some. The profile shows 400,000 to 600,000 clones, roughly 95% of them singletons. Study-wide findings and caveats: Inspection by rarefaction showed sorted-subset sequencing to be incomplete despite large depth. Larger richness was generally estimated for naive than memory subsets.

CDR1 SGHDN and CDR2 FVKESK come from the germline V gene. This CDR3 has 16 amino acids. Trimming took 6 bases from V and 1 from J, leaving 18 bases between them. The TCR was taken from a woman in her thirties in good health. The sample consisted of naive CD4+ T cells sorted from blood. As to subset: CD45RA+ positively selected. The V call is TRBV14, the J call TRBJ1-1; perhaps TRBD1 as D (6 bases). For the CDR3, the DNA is TGTGCCAGCAGACCGGACAGACCGGCGAGGAACACTGAAGCTTTCTTT. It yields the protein CASRPDRPARNTEAFF.